The 15 T cell receptor beta chains given below trace back to one sample, sequenced in a study of long-term antiretroviral therapy in people with HIV. Sequencing used immunoSEQ v3.0 at survey level. The table came from immunoSEQ multiplex PCR; TCRdb's copy has only in-frame clones and leaves some out. In the table there are fewer than 30,000 clones, about 91% of which are singletons. The source material was unsorted PBMCs, sampled 1.8 years before starting antiretroviral therapy. The receptors were sampled from a man aged 45 to 65 with HIV.

The chain is built from TRBV5-1 and TRBJ2-1; D not certain. V lost 6 bases and J lost 0, with 10 bases in between. The germline CDR1 and CDR2 sequences are SGHRS and YFSETQ. This CDR3 region has 14 residues. CDR3 amino acids: CASTFAGSYNEQFF. CDR3 nucleotides: TGCGCCAGCACCTTTGCAGGCTCCTACAATGAGCAGTTCTTC.

The chain combines TRBV10-3 with TRBJ1-5; D is undetermined. V shed 2 bases and J shed 4 bases, with 6 bases lying between them. The CDR3 spans 13 residues. In germline, CDR1 is ENHRY, CDR2 SYGVKD. The CDR3 nucleotides are TGTGCCATCAGTGAGGGGCGGAATCAGCCCCAGCATTTT. Protein sequence: CAISEGRNQPQHF.

V gene TRBV7-8 combines with J gene TRBJ2-3, with no clear D. The CDR3 covers 13 residues. CDR1 and CDR2 (germline): SGHVS, FQNEAQ. Trimming took 2 bases from V and 4 from J, leaving 7 bases between them. The CDR3 here is CASSLFVSDTQYF. CDR3 nucleotide sequence: TGTGCCAGCAGCTTATTCGTATCAGATACGCAGTATTTT.

Here the CDR3 DNA reads TGTGCCAGCACCCTGAGGGTAGGGGGGACAGATACGCAGTATTTT. This encodes CASTLRVGGTDTQYF. The chain links TRBV5-6 to TRBJ2-3; D possibly uses TRBD1 or TRBD2 (6 bases each). This CDR3 is 15 amino acids long. Germline-derived CDR1 and CDR2 are SGHDT and YYEEEE. V shed 6 bases and J shed 3 bases, with 17 bases lying between them.

This clone appeared a few times. The rearrangement joins TRBV7-9 to TRBJ2-7; possibly TRBD1 for D (5 bases). CDR3 length: 11 residues. V lost 5 bases and J 5 bases, leaving 7 bases between the germline ends. Germline V lookup: CDR1 SEHNR, CDR2 FQNEAQ (reference sequence). Here the CDR3 DNA reads TGTGCCAGCAGCCAGGGTCACGAGCAGTACTTC. It encodes CASSQGHEQYF. The full variable domain, completed using reference TRBV7-9 and TRBJ2-7, is DTGVSQNPRHKITKRGQNVTFRCDPISEHNRLYWYRQTLGQGPEFLTYFQNEAQLEKSRLLSDRFSAERPKGSFSTLEIQRTEQGDSAMYLCASSQGHEQYFGPGTRLTVT.

V is TRBV5-8 and J is TRBJ2-7; D ambiguous. Germline V gives CDR1 SGHTS, CDR2 YDEGEE. V was cut by 3 bases and J by 0 bases, with 10 bases left in between. This CDR3 has 14 residues. In DNA, the CDR3 is TGTGCCAGCAGCTCTAGGCTTAGCTCCTACGAGCAGTACTTC. Translated: CASSSRLSSYEQYF. The whole variable domain, filled in from reference TRBV5-8 and TRBJ2-7, reads EAGVTQSPTHLIKTRGQQATLRCSPISGHTSVYWYQQALGLGLQFLLWYDEGEERNRGNFPPRFSGRQFPNYSSELNVNALELEDSALYLCASSSRLSSYEQYFGPGTRLTVT.

This chain connects TRBV5-6 to TRBJ1-5; no reliable D call. There are 13 residues in the CDR3. Trimming removed 0 bases at V and 7 bases at J, with 8 bases between. Per germline, CDR1 SGHDT and CDR2 YYEEEE. This chain's CDR3 is CASSLGLVQPQHF. CDR3 coding DNA: TGTGCCAGCAGCTTGGGTTTGGTCCAGCCCCAGCATTTT.

The V call is TRBV12-5, the J call TRBJ2-7; 9 nucleotides align to TRBD2. Unmatched junction bases numbered 13, after V lost 11 bases and J lost 5 bases. CDR3 length equals 14 residues. CDR1 and CDR2 from the germline V gene are LGHNT and FRNRAP. The CDR3 reads CAGTSLAGDDEQYF. The CDR3 bases are TGTGCTGGCACTTCATTAGCGGGAGACGACGAGCAGTACTTC.

The CDR3 DNA sequence: TGTGCCAGCAGTCCCCGGGGGCTGGGGGGCACTGAAGCTTTCTTT. It is translated as CASSPRGLGGTEAFF. This chain joins TRBV6-5 and TRBJ1-1, with a tentative D call TRBD1 (6 bases). This CDR3 has 15 amino acids. CDR1 and CDR2 from the germline V gene are MNHEY and SVGAGI. The V gene lost 5 bases and the J gene lost 4 bases, with 17 bases spanning the gap.

The rearrangement links TRBV30 to TRBJ2-3; TRBD1 agrees at 8 bases. The CDR3 consists of 12 residues. Germline CDR1 GTSNPN, CDR2 SVGIG (reference sequence). J lost 3 bases, V lost 7 bases, and 3 bases had no gene match. Here the CDR3 reads CASTGATDTQYF. Here the CDR3 DNA reads TGTGCCTCGACAGGGGCTACAGATACGCAGTATTTT.

The genes are TRBV7-9 and TRBJ1-2, with D uncertain. This CDR3 has 14 amino acids. The V gene's germline CDR1 is SEHNR and CDR2 FQNEAQ (reference sequence). V lost 4 bases and J lost 0, with 9 bases in between. The CDR3 region is CASSWWDSNYGYTF. CDR3 sequence (DNA): TGTGCCAGCAGCTGGTGGGATTCTAACTATGGCTACACCTTC. Full variable domain (rest looked up from reference TRBV7-9 and TRBJ1-2): DTGVSQNPRHKITKRGQNVTFRCDPISEHNRLYWYRQTLGQGPEFLTYFQNEAQLEKSRLLSDRFSAERPKGSFSTLEIQRTEQGDSAMYLCASSWWDSNYGYTFGSGTRLTVV.

The chain carries TRBV6-5 and TRBJ2-7, with 7 positions matching TRBD1. Germline CDR1 and CDR2: MNHEY and SVGAGI. The V segment lost 4 bases and the J segment 3 bases; nucleotides outside the gene matches: 6. The CDR3 is 14 residues long. The CDR3 DNA is TGTGCCAGCAGTTCCCCCGGGACAGACTACGAGCAGTACTTC. It yields the protein CASSSPGTDYEQYF.

This sequence joins TRBV30 and TRBJ1-6; D gene uncertain. Trimming shortened V by 5 bases and J by 4 bases, and 9 bases separated the two germline ends. Germline values: CDR1 GTSNPN, CDR2 SVGIG (reference sequence). The CDR3 runs 13 residues. The CDR3 DNA reads TGTGCCTGGGAGACTGTGTATAATTCACCCCTCCACTTT. Amino acid sequence: CAWETVYNSPLHF.

J is TRBJ2-2 and V is TRBV27; the D is unclear. CDR3 length: 16 residues. The germline V gene has CDR1 MNHEY and CDR2 SMNVEV (reference sequence). V shed 1 base and J shed 4 bases, with 13 bases lying between them. The CDR3 DNA follows: TGTGCCAGCAGTTTATGGGTCGACGGTGCCACCGGGGAGCTGTTTTTT. Residues: CASSLWVDGATGELFF.

This chain uses TRBV10-1 with TRBJ2-6, with D unresolved. V shed 5 bases and J shed 0 bases, with 5 bases lying between them. Germline V lookup: CDR1 WNHNN, CDR2 SYGVQD (reference sequence). This CDR3 is built from 14 residues. CDR3 protein: CASSWNSGANVLTF. The DNA for the CDR3 is TGCGCCAGCAGTTGGAACTCTGGGGCCAACGTCCTGACTTTC.